This T cell receptor beta chain was captured in a study of shared clonotypes between healthy human individuals. Notes on this clone: The antigen is unknown. In the same sample, other DNA sequences code for this CDR3.

Germline V gene sequence: CDR1 SGHAT, CDR2 FQNNGV. The CDR3 is 14 residues long. Trimming left V 1 base short and J 5 bases short, with 11 bases between. Overall study results and limits: It was only blood that was sampled, and tissue repertoires likely differ.

Authors' data handling: In the immunoSEQ data, sequences were junction-only and lacked quality scores, so filtering differed. Data came from immunoSEQ multiplex PCR; TCRdb stores just in-frame clones and leaves some out. Clonal size and the V and J genes are those of that table, whereas D and trimming came from the DNA. The sample shows around 1.9 million clones, around 95% of them seen only once. Cells designated naive CD8 were CD45RO-negative and were positively selected for CCR7, with terminally differentiated effector memory CD45RA+ cells excluded. The chain recombines TRBV11-2 with TRBJ1-1; a possible D gene is TRBD1 (5 bases). Source material: naive CD8+ T cells from PBMCs. This TCR was recovered from a man between 18 and 29 years old in good health. Some clones in this sample may be carry-over from other donors' samples. CDR3 amino acids: CASSLGSGRTEAFF. CDR3 DNA: TGTGCCAGCAGCTTAGGTTCAGGGAGGACTGAAGCTTTCTTT.